This T cell receptor (beta chain) was identified in a study of shared clonotypes between healthy human individuals. Assay execution proceeded at the deep level. Only in-frame clones appear in the TCRdb table, and some are missing; sequencing was by immunoSEQ multiplex PCR. Altogether about 1,800,000 clones are present, just under 95% being singletons, with the ten largest covering approximately 1%. Trimming left V 6 bases short and J 5 bases short, with 16 bases between. The germline V gene has CDR1 SNHLY and CDR2 FYNNEI. There are 15 residues in the CDR3. CD45RO-negative, CCR7-selected cells formed the naive CD8 fraction, which excluded terminally differentiated effector memory CD45RA+ cells. Nashville, Tennessee was home to all donors, each a Caucasian adult.

The clonotype was recovered from a man between 18 and 35 years old in good health. V gene TRBV2 combines with J gene TRBJ1-4; possible D gene TRBD1, 6 bases. Sequencing input: naive CD8+ T cells sorted from blood. The CDR3 spells CASREALTGNEKLFF. The CDR3 DNA is TGTGCCAGCAGGGAGGCTCTCACAGGGAATGAAAAACTGTTTTTT.